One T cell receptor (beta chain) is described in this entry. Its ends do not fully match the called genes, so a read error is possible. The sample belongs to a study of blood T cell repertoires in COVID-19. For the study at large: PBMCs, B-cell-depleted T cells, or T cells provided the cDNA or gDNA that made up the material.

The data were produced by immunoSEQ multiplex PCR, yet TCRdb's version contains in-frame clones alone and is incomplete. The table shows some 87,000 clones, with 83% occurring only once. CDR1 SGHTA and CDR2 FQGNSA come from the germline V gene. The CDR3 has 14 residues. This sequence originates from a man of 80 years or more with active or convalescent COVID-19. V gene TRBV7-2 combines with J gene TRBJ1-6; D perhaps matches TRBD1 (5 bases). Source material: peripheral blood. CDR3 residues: CVSSQLGGNSPLHF. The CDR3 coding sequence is TGTGTCAGCAGCCAACTGGGGGGGAATTCACCCCTCCACTTT.